This is a list of T cell receptor beta chains from one sample in a study of cytomegalovirus exposure and HLA in healthy donors. Repertoires were generated with immunoSEQ multiplex PCR, while TCRdb's copy carries only in-frame clones and drops some. The sample includes under 70,000 clones, roughly 85% seen only once; the top ten take roughly 2%. Sequenced input: PBMCs. Receptor source: a woman aged 25 to 39 in good health and CMV-seronegative. Each CDR3 is given with its conserved first and last residue. D genes are given only for firm matches. Rows may omit the clone size; those that give it use once, few, many or a size class.

J: TRBJ1-4
D: NA
V: TRBV5-1
size: NA
CDR3: CASSLPGDNEKLFF
DNA: TGCGCCAGCAGCTTGCCAGGGGATAATGAAAAACTGTTTTTT

J: TRBJ2-7
D: NA
V: TRBV4-3
size: NA
CDR3: CASSQETAREQYF
DNA: TGCGCCAGCAGCCAAGAAACTGCGCGGGAGCAGTACTTC

J: TRBJ1-2
D: NA
V: TRBV2
size: NA
CDR3: CASSDLAISPPHYGYTF
DNA: TGTGCCAGCAGTGATTTAGCGATCTCGCCCCCCCACTATGGCTACACCTTC

J: TRBJ2-2
D: TRBD1
V: TRBV7-9
size: NA
CDR3: CASSLGQGSGELFF
DNA: TGTGCCAGCAGCTTGGGACAGGGAAGCGGGGAGCTGTTTTTT

J: TRBJ2-7
D: TRBD1
V: TRBV5-1
size: NA
CDR3: CASSLAGQGSYEQYF
DNA: TGCGCCAGCAGCTTGGCAGGACAGGGATCCTACGAGCAGTACTTC

J: TRBJ1-1
D: NA
V: TRBV7-3
size: NA
CDR3: CASSLGTTNTEAFF
DNA: TGTGCCAGCAGCTTAGGGACAACCAACACTGAAGCTTTCTTT

J: TRBJ1-2
D: NA
V: TRBV29-1
size: NA
CDR3: CSVDAGHGYTF
DNA: TGCAGCGTTGATGCAGGCCATGGCTACACCTTC

J: TRBJ2-1
D: TRBD2
V: TRBV5-1
size: NA
CDR3: CASSLGLAGGNEQFF
DNA: TGCGCCAGCAGCTTAGGACTAGCGGGAGGAAATGAGCAGTTCTTC

J: TRBJ1-5
D: NA
V: TRBV5-5
size: NA
CDR3: CASSLDGGNNQPQHF
DNA: TGTGCCAGCAGCTTGGACGGGGGGAACAATCAGCCCCAGCATTTT

J: TRBJ1-2
D: NA
V: TRBV4-3
size: NA
CDR3: CASSQDLTVRYGYTF
DNA: TGCGCCAGCAGCCAAGATTTAACAGTGCGCTATGGCTACACCTTC

J: TRBJ2-5
D: NA
V: TRBV18
size: NA
CDR3: CASSGLLAQGTQYF
DNA: TGTGCCAGCTCCGGACTCCTAGCCCAAGGGACCCAGTACTTC

J: TRBJ2-3
D: TRBD2
V: TRBV6-1
size: NA
CDR3: CASRGTSGRADTQYF
DNA: TGTGCCAGCAGGGGGACTAGCGGGAGGGCGGATACGCAGTATTTT

J: TRBJ2-1
D: TRBD1
V: TRBV6-4
size: NA
CDR3: CASSEGTAPAAEQFF
DNA: TGTGCCAGCAGTGAGGGGACAGCTCCCGCAGCCGAGCAGTTCTTC

J: TRBJ1-2
D: NA
V: TRBV7-8
size: NA
CDR3: CASSLDPANYGYTF
DNA: TGTGCCAGCAGCTTAGACCCGGCTAACTATGGCTACACCTTC

J: TRBJ2-2
D: TRBD1
V: TRBV27
size: few
CDR3: CASSFLDRGSTGELFF
DNA: TGTGCCAGCAGTTTTTTGGACAGGGGGAGCACCGGGGAGCTGTTTTTT

J: TRBJ2-3
D: NA
V: TRBV19
size: few
CDR3: CASSNQGSQGTQYF
DNA: TGTGCCAGTAGTAATCAGGGAAGTCAAGGTACGCAGTATTTT

J: TRBJ2-1
D: TRBD2
V: TRBV19
size: NA
CDR3: CASSITGTRRAEQFF
DNA: TGTGCCAGTAGTATCACCGGGACTAGGAGGGCTGAGCAGTTCTTC

J: TRBJ2-1
D: TRBD2
V: TRBV5-4
size: NA
CDR3: CASSPGLAGAVEQFF
DNA: TGTGCCAGCAGCCCGGGACTAGCGGGCGCCGTGGAGCAGTTCTTC

J: TRBJ1-2
D: NA
V: TRBV6-5
size: NA
CDR3: CASSYSSGGGGYTF
DNA: TGTGCCAGCAGTTACTCGTCCGGGGGAGGAGGCTACACCTTC

J: TRBJ1-1
D: TRBD1
V: TRBV27
size: NA
CDR3: CASSPGTGRNTEAFF
DNA: TGTGCCAGCAGTCCCGGGACAGGGCGGAACACTGAAGCTTTCTTT

J: TRBJ2-5
D: NA
V: TRBV28
size: NA
CDR3: CASRGGPERWETQYF
DNA: TGTGCCAGCAGGGGGGGGCCAGAAAGGTGGGAGACCCAGTACTTC

J: TRBJ2-5
D: NA
V: TRBV7-8
size: NA
CDR3: CASSLGKLETQYF
DNA: TGTGCCAGCAGCTTAGGCAAGCTGGAGACCCAGTACTTC

J: TRBJ2-7
D: NA
V: TRBV6-5
size: NA
CDR3: CASSRPGSYEQYF
DNA: TGTGCCAGCAGTCGCCCGGGATCCTACGAGCAGTACTTC

J: TRBJ2-7
D: TRBD1
V: TRBV11-3
size: NA
CDR3: CASSLQTGDRVSFEQYF
DNA: TGTGCCAGCAGCTTACAGACTGGGGACAGGGTTTCGTTCGAGCAGTACTTC

J: TRBJ2-5
D: TRBD1
V: TRBV5-5
size: NA
CDR3: CASSERQGQGETQYF
DNA: TGTGCCAGCAGCGAACGACAGGGGCAGGGAGAGACCCAGTACTTC

J: TRBJ1-2
D: NA
V: TRBV29-1
size: NA
CDR3: CSVGVDRPLNYGYTF
DNA: TGCAGCGTTGGGGTAGACAGGCCTCTAAACTATGGCTACACCTTC

J: TRBJ2-7
D: NA
V: TRBV7-8
size: NA
CDR3: CASSNRRDGPYEQYF
DNA: TGTGCCAGCAGTAACAGGAGGGACGGACCCTACGAGCAGTACTTC

J: TRBJ1-4
D: NA
V: TRBV28
size: few
CDR3: CASSLWQGSTNEKLFF
DNA: TGTGCCAGCAGTTTATGGCAGGGCTCAACTAATGAAAAACTGTTTTTT

J: TRBJ2-1
D: NA
V: TRBV9
size: once
CDR3: CASSPRDKSYNEQFF
DNA: TGTGCCAGCAGCCCCCGGGACAAAAGCTACAATGAGCAGTTCTTC

J: TRBJ1-2
D: TRBD1
V: TRBV27
size: NA
CDR3: CASSLSGQGNYGYTF
DNA: TGTGCCAGCAGTTTATCGGGACAGGGTAACTATGGCTACACCTTC

J: TRBJ2-7
D: TRBD1
V: TRBV14
size: NA
CDR3: CASSRQGPSYEQYF
DNA: TGTGCCAGCAGCCGACAGGGGCCCTCCTACGAGCAGTACTTC

J: TRBJ2-2
D: TRBD2
V: TRBV10-3
size: NA
CDR3: CAPQTHWTSGDSNTGELFF
DNA: TGTGCCCCGCAAACCCACTGGACTAGCGGAGACTCGAACACCGGGGAGCTGTTTTTT

J: TRBJ1-1
D: NA
V: TRBV6-1
size: few
CDR3: CASSLTPNTEAFF
DNA: TGTGCCAGCAGCCTGACACCGAACACTGAAGCTTTCTTT

J: TRBJ2-1
D: TRBD2
V: TRBV6-6
size: NA
CDR3: CASSPKRERGNEQFF
DNA: TGTGCCAGCAGTCCCAAGCGGGAGCGGGGCAATGAGCAGTTCTTC

J: TRBJ2-3
D: NA
V: TRBV11-2
size: few
CDR3: CASSLNDRGFKGTDTQYF
DNA: TGTGCCAGCAGCTTAAACGATCGAGGGTTTAAGGGCACAGATACGCAGTATTTT

J: TRBJ2-3
D: NA
V: TRBV7-3
size: NA
CDR3: CASSFYTDTQYF
DNA: TGTGCCAGCAGCTTTTATACAGATACGCAGTATTTT

J: TRBJ2-7
D: TRBD2
V: TRBV11-1
size: NA
CDR3: CASSGGLIVNEQYF
DNA: TGTGCCAGCAGCGGGGGACTAATCGTTAACGAGCAGTACTTC

J: TRBJ2-7
D: TRBD2
V: TRBV15
size: NA
CDR3: CATSRDPEGGRNEQYF
DNA: TGTGCCACCAGCAGAGATCCGGAGGGCGGGAGAAACGAGCAGTACTTC